The next 21 T cell receptor beta chains were all read from a single sample in a study of cytomegalovirus exposure and HLA in healthy donors (dated by TCRdb to 2015 to 2018). Library preparation employed the immunoSEQ multiplex PCR assay. What TCRdb holds here is the immuneACCESS table cut down to in-frame rearrangements. Part of the clones is not present; checked against another copy, under half of the missing clones reflect an unresolved V gene, and the others are unexplained. This sample holds hundreds of thousands of clones; 86% were observed only once. The ten largest clones represent under 0.9% of the sample. The sample comprised PBMCs. These TCRs come from a woman between 18 and 29 years old in good health and CMV-seronegative.

CDR3 residues: CASSYRQGRTEAFF. CDR3 DNA: TGTGCCAGCAGCTACCGACAGGGGAGGACTGAAGCTTTCTTT. This sequence joins TRBV11-2 and TRBJ1-1, with TRBD1 matching over 8 bases. CDR1 is SGHAT, CDR2 FQNNGV, per germline. V was pared by 4 bases and J by 5 bases, with 6 bases of the junction left unmatched. This CDR3 contains 14 residues.

The chain couples TRBV19 to TRBJ1-2; unclear D gene. The V gene's germline CDR1 is LNHDA and CDR2 SQIVND (reference sequence). CDR3 size: 12 residues. Trimming cost V 5 bases and J 1 base, with 5 bases left between them. The CDR3 DNA follows: TGTGCCAGTAGTTCCCTTAACTATGGCTACACCTTC. Protein sequence: CASSSLNYGYTF.

This clone was observed a single time. The sample carries other DNA sequences with the same CDR3. V usage is TRBV11-2 and J usage is TRBJ2-7; tentatively, D is TRBD1 (5 bases). The CDR3 spans 14 residues. V shed 1 base and J shed 2 bases, with 9 bases lying between them. CDR1 SGHAT and CDR2 FQNNGV come from the germline V gene. CDR3: CASSLAQGPYEQYF. CDR3 DNA: TGTGCCAGCAGCTTAGCGCAGGGTCCCTACGAGCAGTACTTC.

There are a few counts of this clone. V is TRBV28 and J is TRBJ1-4; 10 bases fit TRBD1. Germline V gives CDR1 MDHEN, CDR2 SYDVKM. The J segment lost 8 bases and the V segment lost 5 bases, leaving 8 bases of the junction unmatched. This CDR3 region has 15 residues. The CDR3 nucleotides read TGTGCCAGCAGTCTCCCGGGGACAGGGGACGAAAAACTGTTTTTT. Protein: CASSLPGTGDEKLFF.

This chain links TRBV6-1 with TRBJ1-1, with 9 bases fitting TRBD1. CDR3 length: 18 amino acids. V shed 0 bases, J shed 1 base, and the junction held 9 bases outside the gene matches. Germline loops: CDR1 MNHNS, CDR2 SASEGT. This CDR3 reads CASSEAGGTGRKNTEAFF. CDR3 nucleotide sequence: TGTGCCAGCAGTGAAGCCGGGGGGACAGGGAGAAAGAACACTGAAGCTTTCTTT.

Only a few counts were recorded for this clone. The genes are TRBV2 and TRBJ1-2; 8 nucleotides agree with TRBD1. V dropped 7 bases and J dropped 4; count of bases not matched to a gene: 2. CDR1 is SNHLY and CDR2 is FYNNEI in the germline V gene. This CDR3 contains 12 residues. CDR3 protein: CASTTGGYGYTF. In DNA form, the CDR3 reads TGTGCCAGCACCACAGGGGGCTATGGCTACACCTTC.

The gene calls are TRBV7-2 and TRBJ2-3; 9 nucleotides align to TRBD2. CDR3 length: 17 residues. The ends lost 4 bases at V and 2 bases at J; junction bases unmatched: 10. From germline, CDR1 is SGHTA and CDR2 FQGNSA. The CDR3 is CASSSHGAGGPTDTQYF. CDR3 DNA: TGTGCCAGCAGCTCTCACGGAGCGGGAGGCCCCACAGATACGCAGTATTTT.

The rearrangement links TRBV19 to TRBJ1-1; 10 bases line up with TRBD1. In germline, CDR1 is LNHDA, CDR2 SQIVND (reference sequence). V trimming: 2 bases; J trimming: 1 base; junction bases outside the gene matches: 4. The CDR3 covers 16 residues. CDR3 in DNA: TGTGCCAGTAGTATAAGGACAGGGGGGAAGAACACTGAAGCTTTCTTT. Its translation is CASSIRTGGKNTEAFF.

The genes are TRBV5-4 and TRBJ1-3; 7 bases are shared with TRBD1. V shed 2 bases and J 4 bases; nucleotides not matched to a gene: 3. CDR1 is SGHNT, CDR2 YYREEE, per germline (reference sequence). The CDR3 covers 14 residues. CDR3 coding DNA: TGTGCCAGCAGCTTCGACAGGGCCGGAAACACCATATATTTT. This sequence encodes CASSFDRAGNTIYF.

CDR3 sequence (DNA): TGTGCCAGCAGGGGATGGACAGCCTATAATTCACCCCTCCACTTT. Its protein is CASRGWTAYNSPLHF. The J gene is TRBJ1-6, the V gene TRBV28; weak D call: TRBD1 (6 bases). V shed 6 bases and J shed 2 bases, with 11 bases lying between them. Germline CDR1 and CDR2: MDHEN and SYDVKM. The CDR3 has 15 amino acids.

The chain couples TRBV28 to TRBJ2-7; TRBD2 might be the D (5 bases). V dropped 5 bases and J dropped 2 bases, with 16 bases sitting between them. Germline CDR1 and CDR2: MDHEN and SYDVKM. The CDR3 is 15 residues long. CDR3 sequence (DNA): TGTGCCAGCAGTCTAACCACGGGATTCACCTACGAGCAGTACTTC. This translates into CASSLTTGFTYEQYF.

The genes are TRBV28 and TRBJ2-7; D gene ambiguous. The germline V and J ends were trimmed by 2 bases and 7 bases, with 9 bases remaining between them. From germline, CDR1 is MDHEN and CDR2 SYDVKM. The CDR3 contains 12 residues. CDR3 region: CASSLDTSEQYF. CDR3 coding DNA: TGTGCCAGCAGTTTAGACACTTCGGAGCAGTACTTC.

The genes are TRBV6-4 and TRBJ1-2; 7 positions agree with TRBD1. J gave up 8 bases and V 5 bases, and 2 bases lay outside the gene matches. The CDR3 covers 11 residues. Germline-derived CDR1 and CDR2 are MRHNA and SNTAGT. The CDR3 protein is CASSPRGGYTF. The DNA for the CDR3 is TGTGCCAGCAGTCCCAGGGGGGGCTACACCTTC.

The chain has TRBV11-2 and TRBJ1-1; 9 nucleotides align to TRBD1. The CDR3 is 19 amino acids. The V gene's germline CDR1 is SGHAT and CDR2 FQNNGV. With V trimmed by 4 bases and J by 0 bases, 15 bases remained unmatched. CDR3 amino acids: CASSSILGQGPQMNTEAFF. DNA for the CDR3: TGTGCCAGCAGCTCGATTCTGGGACAGGGTCCTCAAATGAACACTGAAGCTTTCTTT.

This clone was seen a single time. The V and J genes are TRBV15 and TRBJ1-2, with 8 bases aligning to TRBD1. The germline CDR1 and CDR2 sequences are LNHNV and YYDKDF (reference sequence). With 2 bases clipped from V and 4 bases from J, the junction kept 6 bases outside the gene matches. This CDR3 contains 15 residues. Here the CDR3 DNA reads TGTGCCACCAGCAGAACCGGACAGGGTAGCTATGGCTACACCTTC. This translates into CATSRTGQGSYGYTF.

The chain joins TRBV28 to TRBJ2-3; 7 positions agree with TRBD2. CDR1 and CDR2 from the germline V gene are MDHEN and SYDVKM. CDR3 size: 15 residues. V lost 8 bases, J lost 2 bases, and 10 bases stayed unmatched. The CDR3 nucleotides are TGTGCCAGCCTTCCTAACGGGGGGTTCACAGATACGCAGTATTTT. Its protein product is CASLPNGGFTDTQYF.

CDR3 nucleotides: TGTGCCAGCAGTTTACTAGCGGGATCCCACGAGCAGTACTTC. This sequence encodes CASSLLAGSHEQYF. V gene TRBV27 combines with J gene TRBJ2-7, with TRBD2 identical over 9 bases. Germline trimming cut 2 bases from V and 5 bases from J; bases unmatched to any gene: 4. CDR3 length: 14 residues. Germline V gene lookup returns CDR1 MNHEY and CDR2 SMNVEV (reference sequence).

The genes are TRBV30 and TRBJ2-7; 9 positions agree with TRBD1. Trimming cost V 4 bases and J 6 bases; bases outside gene matches: 10. Germline V lookup: CDR1 GTSNPN, CDR2 SVGIG (reference sequence). The CDR3 covers 14 residues. The CDR3 loop is CAWKFLGQGVEQYF. The CDR3 DNA is TGTGCCTGGAAGTTTTTGGGACAGGGTGTCGAGCAGTACTTC.

Remarks on this clone: In the same sample, other DNA sequences code for this CDR3. This rearrangement joins TRBV6-1 to TRBJ1-4; TRBD1 might be the D (5 bases). The V gene's germline CDR1 is MNHNS and CDR2 SASEGT. This CDR3 region has 17 residues. V lost 2 bases to trimming and J lost 2 bases, with 15 bases between them. The CDR3 DNA follows: TGTGCCAGCAGTGAAAGGAGAGGGGAGGGGACTAATGAAAAACTGTTTTTT. Its translation is CASSERRGEGTNEKLFF.

The chain combines TRBV19 with TRBJ2-1; weak D call: TRBD2 (5 bases). The CDR3 covers 15 residues. V gave up 2 bases and J gave up 0 bases, with 8 bases separating them. Germline lookup yields CDR1 LNHDA and CDR2 SQIVND (reference sequence). As DNA, the CDR3 is TGTGCCAGTAGTATATACGGGGACTCCTACAATGAGCAGTTCTTC. This sequence encodes CASSIYGDSYNEQFF.

The chain has TRBV7-9 and TRBJ2-3; D perhaps matches TRBD1 (6 bases). The germline CDR1 and CDR2 sequences are SEHNR and FQNEAQ (reference sequence). Trimming cost V 4 bases and J 9 bases, with 17 bases left between them. The CDR3 is 14 residues long. This CDR3 is CASSSPLGRGTQYF. CDR3 in DNA: TGTGCCAGCAGCTCACCACTGGGTAGGGGGACGCAGTATTTT. Supplemented by reference TRBV7-9 and TRBJ2-3, the full variable domain reads DTGVSQNPRHKITKRGQNVTFRCDPISEHNRLYWYRQTLGQGPEFLTYFQNEAQLEKSRLLSDRFSAERPKGSFSTLEIQRTEQGDSAMYLCASSSPLGRGTQYFGPGTRLTVL.